Below, 15 T cell receptor beta chains from the same sample are listed, as sequenced in a study of identical twins. A single record per CDR3 protein comes from TCRdb applying MiXCR to the 5' RACE reads. Found here are just over 450,000 distinct CDR3 sequences, 12% to 15% of them singletons; the top ten hold about 0.52%. These data were also filed under a second study, of yellow fever vaccine responses in identical twins.

Source material: CD4+ T cells sorted from blood. The receptors shown here come from a woman younger than 30 in good health.

The chain has TRBV20-1 and TRBJ2-7; D is uncertain. Germline assignment: CDR1 DFQATT and CDR2 SNEGSKA (reference sequence). The CDR3 spans 11 residues. V gave up 5 bases and J gave up 4 bases, with 9 bases separating them. CDR3 loop: CSAVSGYEQYF. DNA for the CDR3: TGCAGTGCTGTCTCTGGATACGAGCAGTACTTC.

The rearrangement uses TRBV29-1 and TRBJ2-3; TRBD2 aligns across 7 bases. From germline, CDR1 is SQVTM and CDR2 ANQGSEA. The V and J ends lost 4 bases and 3 bases, in that order; junction bases with no gene match: 16. CDR3 length equals 17 residues. The CDR3 DNA reads TGCAGCGTTGCAATCGCCTTAGGGCGGGAGCTGACAGATACGCAGTATTTT. It specifies CSVAIALGRELTDTQYF.

J is TRBJ2-2 and V is TRBV7-2; D is undetermined. This CDR3 comprises 15 residues. Trimming pared 8 bases from V and 0 bases from J, leaving 13 bases between. In germline, CDR1 is SGHTA, CDR2 FQGNSA. The chain's CDR3 is CASAPASANTGELFF. The CDR3 nucleotides are TGTGCCAGCGCGCCCGCGAGCGCGAACACCGGGGAGCTGTTTTTT.

This clonotype was detected a few times. J is TRBJ2-3 and V is TRBV6-5; the D gene is possibly TRBD2 (7 bases). Looked up from germline, CDR1 is MNHEY and CDR2 is SVGAGI. Trimming stripped 4 bases from V and 2 bases from J, with 22 bases between. The length of the CDR3 is 18 residues. CDR3 sequence (DNA): TGTGCCAGCAGTTCCTTACCCCGACTAGCAGGGGTCACAGATACGCAGTATTTT. Protein sequence: CASSSLPRLAGVTDTQYF.

The chain joins TRBV5-1 to TRBJ1-3; no firm D call. This CDR3 comprises 13 residues. Germline V CDR1 and CDR2: SGHRS, YFSETQ. V was clipped by 4 bases and J by 2 bases, with 7 bases between them. Here the CDR3 reads CASSPTAGNTIYF. Here the CDR3 DNA reads TGCGCCAGCAGCCCCACGGCTGGAAACACCATATATTTT.

This clonotype was detected only a few times. The V and J genes are TRBV27 and TRBJ2-7; 7 bases align to TRBD1. This CDR3 is built from 13 residues. J lost 4 bases, V lost 0 bases, and 0 bases had no gene match. The V gene's germline CDR1 is MNHEY and CDR2 SMNVEV (reference sequence). The CDR3 coding sequence is TGTGCCAGCAGTTTATCGACAGGGTACGAGCAGTACTTC. It specifies CASSLSTGYEQYF.

The rearrangement links TRBV3-1 to TRBJ1-1; no firm D call. This CDR3 has 14 amino acids. In germline, CDR1 is LGHDT, CDR2 YNNKEL (reference sequence). V lost 6 bases to trimming and J lost 0 bases, with 11 bases between them. The DNA of the CDR3 is TGTGCCAGCAGATCGTTGGGTATGAACACTGAAGCTTTCTTT. Its protein product is CASRSLGMNTEAFF.

This clonotype was observed at least ten times. The chain links TRBV7-9 to TRBJ2-1, with 7 bases identical to TRBD1. The CDR3 is 15 amino acids. After removal of 2 bases from V and 2 bases from J, the junction contained 3 bases not matched to a gene. The V gene's germline CDR1 is SEHNR and CDR2 FQNEAQ (reference sequence). The CDR3 protein is CASSLKGAAYNEQFF. CDR3 nucleotides: TGTGCCAGCAGCTTAAAGGGGGCAGCCTACAATGAGCAGTTCTTC.

This clonotype was observed at least ten times. CDR3 region: CASSRLAGSYEQYF. CDR3 DNA: TGTGCCAGCAGCCGACTAGCGGGCTCCTACGAGCAGTACTTC. The chain links TRBV27 to TRBJ2-7, with TRBD2 matching over 10 bases. Germline CDR1 and CDR2: MNHEY and SMNVEV (reference sequence). V was clipped by 6 bases and J by 0 bases; unmatched bases: 2. The CDR3 runs 14 residues.

This chain joins TRBV30 and TRBJ2-2; D is possibly TRBD1 (5 bases). Germline CDR1 is GTSNPN and CDR2 is SVGIG (reference sequence). V was shortened by 6 bases and J by 1 base, with 15 bases between the two germline ends. The length of the CDR3 is 15 residues. CDR3 protein: CACPHDRVNTGELFF. CDR3 DNA sequence: TGTGCCTGCCCGCACGACAGAGTGAACACCGGGGAGCTGTTTTTT.

This clonotype was picked up a small number of times. The rearrangement links TRBV9 to TRBJ2-3; 13 nucleotides align to TRBD2. With 7 bases clipped from V and 4 bases from J, the junction kept 6 bases outside the gene matches. The CDR3 sequence is 15 residues long. Germline V gene data show CDR1 as SGDLS and CDR2 as YYNGEE. As DNA, the CDR3 is TGTGCCAGCTCACGGACTAGCGGGGGTGCAGATACGCAGTATTTT. Protein sequence: CASSRTSGGADTQYF.

This clonotype has ten or more counts. The chain joins TRBV28 to TRBJ1-6; 10 bases are shared with TRBD1. Germline trimming cut 8 bases from V and 10 bases from J; bases unmatched to any gene: 11. The CDR3 extends over 15 amino acids. Germline CDR1 is MDHEN and CDR2 is SYDVKM. CDR3 bases: TGTGCCAGCCACCCACCGGGACAGGGGAAATCACCCCTCCACTTT. Protein: CASHPPGQGKSPLHF.

The rearrangement links TRBV5-5 to TRBJ2-1; possible D gene TRBD1, 6 bases. V was trimmed by 4 bases and J by 2 bases, leaving 16 bases between them. The CDR3 spans 16 residues. Germline values: CDR1 SGHKS, CDR2 YYEKEE (reference sequence). This CDR3 reads CASSRRDTLTYNEQFF. Written as DNA, the CDR3 is TGTGCCAGCAGCCGACGGGACACCTTGACCTACAATGAGCAGTTCTTC.

The chain carries TRBV25-1 and TRBJ1-1; tentative D call: TRBD1 (6 bases). Germline V gene data show CDR1 as MGHDK and CDR2 as SYGVNS. V was clipped by 8 bases and J by 6 bases, with 22 bases between them. The CDR3 covers 15 residues. In nucleotides, the CDR3 is TGTGCCAGCCGACCCCCGGGGGCGCGAAGGGCTGAAGCTTTCTTT. Its protein product is CASRPPGARRAEAFF.

This clonotype has only a few counts. The genes are TRBV28 and TRBJ1-1; D unclear. This CDR3 comprises 16 residues. Trimming cost V 5 bases and J 1 base, with 17 bases left between them. CDR1 is MDHEN, CDR2 SYDVKM, per germline. CDR3 bases: TGTGCCAGCAGTCCCCTGACGGTAGGGAAGAACACTGAAGCTTTCTTT. Translated, it gives CASSPLTVGKNTEAFF.